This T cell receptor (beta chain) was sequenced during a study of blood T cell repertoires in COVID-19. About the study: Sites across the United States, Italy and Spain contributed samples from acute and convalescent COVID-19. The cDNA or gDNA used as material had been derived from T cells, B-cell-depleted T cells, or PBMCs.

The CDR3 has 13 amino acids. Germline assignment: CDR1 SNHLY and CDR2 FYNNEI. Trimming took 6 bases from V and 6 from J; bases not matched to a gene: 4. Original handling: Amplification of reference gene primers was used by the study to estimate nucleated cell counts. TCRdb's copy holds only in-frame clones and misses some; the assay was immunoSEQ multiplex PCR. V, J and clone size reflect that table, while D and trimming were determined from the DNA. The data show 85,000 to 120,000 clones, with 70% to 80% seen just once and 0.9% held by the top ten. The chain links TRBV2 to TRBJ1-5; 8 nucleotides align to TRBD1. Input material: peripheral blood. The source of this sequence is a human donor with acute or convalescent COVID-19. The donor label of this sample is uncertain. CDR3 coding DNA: TGTGCCAGCAGAGCAGGGGGCTCTCAGCCCCAGCATTTT. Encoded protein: CASRAGGSQPQHF.